These 2 T cell receptor beta chains share one sample of origin, sequenced in a study of regulatory T cells in long-lasting Graves disease. iRepertoire HTBI primers and Arm-PCR of CDR3 regions built TCR beta libraries. Using its own MiXCR run on the multiplex PCR reads, TCRdb lists one record per CDR3 protein. The sample yields 620,000 or so distinct CDR3 sequences, about 15% seen once. Time point given: newly diagnosed GD, antithyroid drugs for less than 3 months. TCR sequences were obtained from RNA taken from PBMCs. These data were likewise used in another study, on T cells in Graves' hyperthyroidism and ophthalmopathy.

The sample consisted of peripheral blood mononuclear cells (PBMCs), taken at new diagnosis, from a patient treated with antithyroid drugs. These receptors all come from a woman younger than 45 with Graves disease.

This chain joins TRBV6-1 and TRBJ2-3; D uncertain. Germline CDR1 MNHNS, CDR2 SASEGT. The CDR3 extends over 13 amino acids. V was shortened by 2 bases and J by 6 bases, with 9 bases between the two germline ends. CDR3: CASSETAFDTQYF. The CDR3 DNA sequence: TGTGCCAGCAGTGAAACCGCTTTCGATACGCAGTATTTT.

This clonotype was found a few times. At one of its ends the junction is not consistent with the germline gene, which may arise from a read error. This chain uses TRBV7-6 with TRBJ1-3; D is unresolved. The germline V gene has CDR1 SGHVS and CDR2 FNYEAQ. This CDR3 is built from 16 residues. The CDR3 DNA reads TGTGCCAGCAGCTTAGAGGCGAAAATCTCTGGAAACACCCTATATTTT. Protein: CASSLEAKISGNTLYF.